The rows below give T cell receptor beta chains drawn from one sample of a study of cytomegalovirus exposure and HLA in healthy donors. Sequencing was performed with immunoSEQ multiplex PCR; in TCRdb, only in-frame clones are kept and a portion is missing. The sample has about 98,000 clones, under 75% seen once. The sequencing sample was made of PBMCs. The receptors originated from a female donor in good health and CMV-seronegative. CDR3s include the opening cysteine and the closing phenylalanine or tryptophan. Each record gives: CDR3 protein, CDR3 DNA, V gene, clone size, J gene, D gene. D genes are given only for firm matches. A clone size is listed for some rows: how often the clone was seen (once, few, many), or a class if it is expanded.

cdr3_aa: CASSDRDIANEQFF
cdr3_nt: TGTGCCAGCAGTGACCGCGATATTGCCAATGAGCAGTTCTTC
v_call: TRBV6-1
clone_size: -
j_call: TRBJ2-1
d_call: -

cdr3_aa: CASSWTGGNEAFF
cdr3_nt: TGTGCCAGCAGTTGGACAGGGGGCAATGAAGCTTTCTTT
v_call: TRBV6-5
clone_size: -
j_call: TRBJ1-1
d_call: TRBD1

cdr3_aa: CAISESDIDSLNQPQHF
cdr3_nt: TGTGCCATCAGTGAGTCTGATATAGACAGCTTAAATCAGCCCCAGCATTTT
v_call: TRBV10-3
clone_size: -
j_call: TRBJ1-5
d_call: -

cdr3_aa: CASSRDSDTGELFF
cdr3_nt: TGTGCCAGCAGCCGGGACTCGGACACCGGGGAGCTGTTTTTT
v_call: TRBV5-4
clone_size: -
j_call: TRBJ2-2
d_call: -

cdr3_aa: CASSRLAGMIYNEQFF
cdr3_nt: TGTGCCAGCAGCCGTTTAGCGGGGATGATTTACAATGAGCAGTTCTTC
v_call: TRBV5-6
clone_size: -
j_call: TRBJ2-1
d_call: TRBD2

cdr3_aa: CASSPDSNNSPLHF
cdr3_nt: TGTGCCAGCAGTCCGGACTCCAATAATTCACCCCTCCACTTT
v_call: TRBV5-5
clone_size: few
j_call: TRBJ1-6
d_call: -

cdr3_aa: CVSSEWTGGASYNEQFF
cdr3_nt: TGTGTCAGCAGTGAATGGACCGGGGGGGCATCCTACAATGAGCAGTTCTTC
v_call: TRBV6-1
clone_size: -
j_call: TRBJ2-1
d_call: TRBD2

cdr3_aa: CASSLGGQGVDEQYF
cdr3_nt: TGTGCCAGCAGCTTAGGGGGCCAGGGGGTCGACGAGCAGTACTTC
v_call: TRBV13
clone_size: -
j_call: TRBJ2-7
d_call: TRBD1

cdr3_aa: CASSPKGRSASSYEQYF
cdr3_nt: TGTGCCAGCAGCCCCAAAGGTCGTAGCGCCTCCTCCTACGAGCAGTACTTC
v_call: TRBV5-4
clone_size: -
j_call: TRBJ2-7
d_call: -

cdr3_aa: CASRPWTDLNTEAFF
cdr3_nt: TGTGCCAGCAGACCATGGACAGACCTGAACACTGAAGCTTTCTTT
v_call: TRBV14
clone_size: -
j_call: TRBJ1-1
d_call: -

cdr3_aa: CASSQGEQGYQPQHF
cdr3_nt: TGCGCCAGCAGCCAAGGAGAACAGGGGTATCAGCCCCAGCATTTT
v_call: TRBV4-1
clone_size: few
j_call: TRBJ1-5
d_call: TRBD1

cdr3_aa: CASSDGTPYEQYF
cdr3_nt: TGTGCCAGCAGTGACGGGACACCCTACGAGCAGTACTTC
v_call: TRBV6-1
clone_size: few
j_call: TRBJ2-7
d_call: -

cdr3_aa: CASSISGGNTGELFF
cdr3_nt: TGTGCCAGTAGTATAAGTGGCGGTAACACCGGGGAGCTGTTTTTT
v_call: TRBV19
clone_size: -
j_call: TRBJ2-2
d_call: -

cdr3_aa: CSVEGSAGNTEAFF
cdr3_nt: TGCAGCGTTGAAGGGTCTGCAGGGAACACTGAAGCTTTCTTT
v_call: TRBV29-1
clone_size: few
j_call: TRBJ1-1
d_call: -

cdr3_aa: CASSYSRDPYEQYF
cdr3_nt: TGTGCCAGCAGTTACTCCCGGGATCCCTACGAGCAGTACTTC
v_call: TRBV6-7
clone_size: -
j_call: TRBJ2-7
d_call: -

cdr3_aa: CASSWNQQGNTEAFF
cdr3_nt: TGCGCCAGCAGCTGGAATCAACAGGGGAACACTGAAGCTTTCTTT
v_call: TRBV4-1
clone_size: few
j_call: TRBJ1-1
d_call: -

cdr3_aa: CASSRSMSSVDEQFF
cdr3_nt: TGCGCCAGCAGCCGTAGTATGAGCTCGGTAGATGAGCAGTTCTTC
v_call: TRBV10-1
clone_size: -
j_call: TRBJ2-1
d_call: -

cdr3_aa: CAISEPTGTREETQYF
cdr3_nt: TGTGCCATCAGTGAGCCGACAGGGACTAGGGAGGAGACCCAGTACTTC
v_call: TRBV10-3
clone_size: -
j_call: TRBJ2-5
d_call: -

cdr3_aa: CASSPGTHTNYEQYF
cdr3_nt: TGTGCCAGCAGTCCGGGGACACATACCAACTACGAGCAGTACTTC
v_call: TRBV28
clone_size: -
j_call: TRBJ2-7
d_call: -

cdr3_aa: CASNPGTGAMTDTQYF
cdr3_nt: TGCGCCAGCAATCCGGGGACAGGGGCCATGACAGATACGCAGTATTTT
v_call: TRBV5-1
clone_size: -
j_call: TRBJ2-3
d_call: TRBD1

cdr3_aa: CAWSLSIEQFF
cdr3_nt: TGTGCCTGGAGTCTCAGTATCGAGCAGTTCTTC
v_call: TRBV30
clone_size: -
j_call: TRBJ2-1
d_call: -

cdr3_aa: CASSAFQGTDTQYF
cdr3_nt: TGTGCCAGCAGTGCGTTTCAGGGAACAGATACGCAGTATTTT
v_call: TRBV25-1
clone_size: -
j_call: TRBJ2-3
d_call: -

cdr3_aa: CASSQGIIAGRGNEQFF
cdr3_nt: TGCGCCAGCAGCCAAGGCATCATAGCGGGGCGGGGCAATGAGCAGTTCTTC
v_call: TRBV4-3
clone_size: many
j_call: TRBJ2-1
d_call: TRBD2

cdr3_aa: CASSSDRLYQPQHF
cdr3_nt: TGTGCCAGCAGCTCGGACAGGTTGTATCAGCCCCAGCATTTT
v_call: TRBV11-2
clone_size: -
j_call: TRBJ1-5
d_call: TRBD1